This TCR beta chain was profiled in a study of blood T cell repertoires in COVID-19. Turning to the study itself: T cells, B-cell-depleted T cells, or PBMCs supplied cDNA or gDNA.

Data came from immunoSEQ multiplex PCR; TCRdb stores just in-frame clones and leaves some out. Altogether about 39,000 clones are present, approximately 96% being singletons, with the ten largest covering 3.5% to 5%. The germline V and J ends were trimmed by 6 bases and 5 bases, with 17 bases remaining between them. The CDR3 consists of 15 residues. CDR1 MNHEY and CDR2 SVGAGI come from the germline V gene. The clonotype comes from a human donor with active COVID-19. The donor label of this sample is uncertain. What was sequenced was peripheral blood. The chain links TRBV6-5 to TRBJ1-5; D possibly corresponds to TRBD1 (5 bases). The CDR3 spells CASRPPGGGYQPQHF. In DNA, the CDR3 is TGTGCCAGCAGACCTCCCGGGGGTGGGTATCAGCCCCAGCATTTT.